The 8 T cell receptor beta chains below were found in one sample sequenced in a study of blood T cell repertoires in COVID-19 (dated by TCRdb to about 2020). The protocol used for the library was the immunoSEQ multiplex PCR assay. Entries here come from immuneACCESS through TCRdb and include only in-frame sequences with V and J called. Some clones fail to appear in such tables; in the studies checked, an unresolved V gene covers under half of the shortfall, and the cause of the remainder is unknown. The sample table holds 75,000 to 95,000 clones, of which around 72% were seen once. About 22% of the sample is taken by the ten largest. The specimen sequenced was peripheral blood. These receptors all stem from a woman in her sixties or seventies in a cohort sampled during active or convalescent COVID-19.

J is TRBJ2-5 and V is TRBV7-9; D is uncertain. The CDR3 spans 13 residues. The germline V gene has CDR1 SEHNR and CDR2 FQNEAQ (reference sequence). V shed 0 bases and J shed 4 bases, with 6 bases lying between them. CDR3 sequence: CASSLARLETQYF. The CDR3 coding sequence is TGTGCCAGCAGCTTAGCCAGGCTAGAGACCCAGTACTTC.

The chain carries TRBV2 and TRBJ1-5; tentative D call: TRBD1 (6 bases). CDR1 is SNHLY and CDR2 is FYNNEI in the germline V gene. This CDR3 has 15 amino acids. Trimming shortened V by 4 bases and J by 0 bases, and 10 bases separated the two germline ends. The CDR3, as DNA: TGTGCCAGCAGTGGACAGGATTATAGCAATCAGCCCCAGCATTTT. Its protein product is CASSGQDYSNQPQHF.

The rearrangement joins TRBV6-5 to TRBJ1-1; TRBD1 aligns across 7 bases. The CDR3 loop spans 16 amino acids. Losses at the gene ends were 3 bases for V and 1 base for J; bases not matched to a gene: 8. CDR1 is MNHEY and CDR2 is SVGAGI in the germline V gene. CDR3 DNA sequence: TGTGCCAGCAGTTATACAAACAGGGGCCCGAACACTGAAGCTTTCTTT. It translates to CASSYTNRGPNTEAFF.

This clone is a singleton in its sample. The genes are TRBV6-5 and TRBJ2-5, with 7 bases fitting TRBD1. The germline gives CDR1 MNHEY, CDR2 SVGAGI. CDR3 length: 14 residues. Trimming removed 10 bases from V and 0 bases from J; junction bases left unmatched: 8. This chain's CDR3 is CATGTEAYQETQYF. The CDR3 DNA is TGTGCCACTGGGACAGAAGCGTACCAAGAGACCCAGTACTTC.

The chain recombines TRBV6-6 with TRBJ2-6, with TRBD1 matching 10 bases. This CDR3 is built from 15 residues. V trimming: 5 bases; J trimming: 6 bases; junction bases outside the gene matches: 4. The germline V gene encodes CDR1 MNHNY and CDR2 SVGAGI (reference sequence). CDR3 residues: CASSAGQGEANVLTF. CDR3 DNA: TGTGCCAGCAGTGCTGGACAGGGGGAGGCCAACGTCCTGACTTTC.

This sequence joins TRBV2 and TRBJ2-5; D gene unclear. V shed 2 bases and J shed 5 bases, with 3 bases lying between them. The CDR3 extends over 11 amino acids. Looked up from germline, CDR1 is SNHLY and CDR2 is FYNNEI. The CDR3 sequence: CASSESETQYF. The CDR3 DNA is TGTGCCAGCAGTGAATCGGAGACCCAGTACTTC.

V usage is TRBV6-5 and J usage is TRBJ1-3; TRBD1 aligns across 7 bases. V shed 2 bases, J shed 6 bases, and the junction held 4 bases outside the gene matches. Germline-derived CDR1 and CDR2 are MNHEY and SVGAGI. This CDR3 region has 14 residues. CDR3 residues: CASSYDRVPNTIYF. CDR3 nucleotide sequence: TGTGCCAGCAGTTACGACAGGGTGCCAAACACCATATATTTT.

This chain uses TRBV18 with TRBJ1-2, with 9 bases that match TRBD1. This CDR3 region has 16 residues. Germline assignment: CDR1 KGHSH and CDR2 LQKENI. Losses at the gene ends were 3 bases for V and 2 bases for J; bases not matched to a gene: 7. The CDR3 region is CASSPEQDRGNYGYTF. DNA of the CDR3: TGTGCCAGCTCACCCGAACAGGACAGGGGCAACTATGGCTACACCTTC.